A single sample is the source of the 22 T cell receptor beta chains below, sequenced in a study of blood T cells in healthy people across ages. Combining a sample-barcoded 5' primer with a J-beta primer mix, a second PCR ran for roughly 7 to 11 cycles. TCRdb passed the 5' RACE reads through MiXCR, listing each CDR3 protein once. The top ten hold 15% to 20% of the sample, which has more than 800,000 distinct CDR3 sequences, about 28% seen once. The sequenced material came from blood. The receptors come from a woman aged 80 or over in good health.

This clonotype has at least ten counts. The chain links TRBV7-2 to TRBJ2-3; D ambiguous. The V gene's germline CDR1 is SGHTA and CDR2 FQGNSA. Trimming left V 5 bases short and J 8 bases short, with 11 bases between. The CDR3 spans 12 residues. The CDR3 coding sequence is TGTGCCAGCAGCCCGACGGAGCTTACGCAGTATTTT. Translated: CASSPTELTQYF. Based on the CDR3 plus reference TRBV7-2 and TRBJ2-3, the full variable domain is GAGVSQSPSNKVTEKGKDVELRCDPISGHTALYWYRQSLGQGLEFLIYFQGNSAPDKSGLPSDRFSAERTGGSVSTLTIQRTQQEDSAVYLCASSPTELTQYFGPGTRLTVL.

This clonotype has just a few counts. This chain joins TRBV28 and TRBJ2-7, with 7 bases that match TRBD1. Germline V gene lookup returns CDR1 MDHEN and CDR2 SYDVKM. The CDR3 totals 15 residues. V was clipped by 8 bases and J by 2 bases; unmatched bases: 12. The CDR3: CASGPLGTAAYEQYF. DNA of the CDR3: TGTGCCAGCGGACCCTTGGGGACAGCCGCCTACGAGCAGTACTTC.

With regard to this clonotype: A much larger clonotype is one base distant, so this may be a read error. The chain is built from TRBV27 and TRBJ2-1; D might be TRBD2 (5 bases). CDR1 MNHEY and CDR2 SMNVEV come from the germline V gene (reference sequence). The V gene lost 0 bases and the J gene lost 8 bases, with 11 bases spanning the gap. The length of the CDR3 is 14 residues. DNA for the CDR3: TGTGCCAGCAGTTTATCGAGAGGAGGCGATGAGCAGTTCTTC. Protein: CASSLSRGGDEQFF.

In its sample, this clonotype was seen many times. The genes are TRBV24-1 and TRBJ2-5, with D possibly TRBD1 on 5 matching bases. Germline values: CDR1 KGHDR, CDR2 SFDVKD. CDR3 length equals 15 residues. Trimming removed 3 bases at V and 5 bases at J, with 15 bases between. The CDR3 DNA reads TGTGCCACCAGTGATACCAGGGCACTGGGTGAGACCCAGTACTTC. Translating it yields CATSDTRALGETQYF.

This clonotype was seen many times. This rearrangement joins TRBV10-3 to TRBJ2-4, with no clear D. V was shortened by 0 bases and J by 7 bases, with 10 bases between the two germline ends. The length of the CDR3 is 14 residues. The germline gives CDR1 ENHRY, CDR2 SYGVKD. The chain's CDR3 is CAISESSQRNIQYF. The CDR3 DNA is TGTGCCATCAGTGAGTCAAGTCAGAGGAACATTCAGTACTTC.

This clonotype was observed many times. This chain connects TRBV24-1 to TRBJ1-2, with 11 bases identical to TRBD1. With 5 bases clipped from V and 3 bases from J, the junction kept 7 bases outside the gene matches. CDR3 size: 16 residues. Germline CDR1 is KGHDR and CDR2 is SFDVKD. DNA for the CDR3: TGTGCCACCAGTGCAGGACAGGGGGCGCAGGACTATGGCTACACCTTC. Its protein product is CATSAGQGAQDYGYTF.

Concerning this clonotype: It may be a read error: a sequence one base away is much more abundant. This chain links TRBV6-2 or TRBV6-3 with TRBJ2-7; D not certain. The V end lost 7 bases, the J end lost 7 bases, and 14 bases lay between the germline ends. Germline lookup yields CDR1 MNHEY and CDR2 SVGEGT. The length of the CDR3 is 12 residues. Here the CDR3 reads CASNMGGNEQYF. For the CDR3, the DNA is TGTGCCAGCAATATGGGTGGGAATGAGCAGTACTTC.

The gene calls are TRBV15 and TRBJ2-3; 8 nucleotides match TRBD1. This CDR3 contains 15 residues. Germline CDR1 LNHNV, CDR2 YYDKDF (reference sequence). The V segment lost 5 bases and the J segment 1 base; nucleotides outside the gene matches: 5. In nucleotides, the CDR3 is TGTGCCACCAGCCCCGGACAGGGCCGCACAGATACGCAGTATTTT. Protein product: CATSPGQGRTDTQYF. Full variable domain (outside the CDR3, taken from reference TRBV15 and TRBJ2-3): DAMVIQNPRYQVTQFGKPVTLSCSQTLNHNVMYWYQQKSSQAPKLLFHYYDKDFNNEADTPDNFQSRRPNTSFCFLDIRSPGLGDTAMYLCATSPGQGRTDTQYFGPGTRLTVL.

To note about this clonotype: At one end, the junction sequence differs from germline, possibly due to a read error. The chain carries TRBV7-8 and TRBJ1-2; 8 bases fit TRBD1. The CDR3 length is 15 residues. CDR1 is SGHVS and CDR2 is FQNEAQ in the germline V gene. The chain's CDR3 is CANSLSRGRLYGYTF. CDR3 nucleotides: TGTGCCAACAGCTTAAGCAGGGGGCGCCTCTATGGCTACACCTTC.

Regarding this clonotype: Relative to the germline gene, one junction end is altered; a read error may explain this. The V gene is TRBV19, the J gene TRBJ1-4; 7 bases are a match to TRBD1. The CDR3 is made up of 13 amino acids. Germline-derived CDR1 and CDR2 are LNHDA and SQIVND (reference sequence). CDR3 DNA: TGTGCCAGCACCGGGACAGCTAATGAAAGACTGTTTTTT. It is translated as CASTGTANERLFF.

Ten or more counts support this clonotype. J is TRBJ2-1 and V is TRBV7-8, with D hard to call. Germline V gene sequence: CDR1 SGHVS, CDR2 FQNEAQ. There are 14 residues in the CDR3. The V end was cut by 2 bases, the J end by 7 bases, with 12 bases between. The CDR3 bases are TGTGCCAGCAGCTTAACGCGCGTGGGGAATGAGCAGTTCTTC. Its protein is CASSLTRVGNEQFF.

To note about this clonotype: The junction departs from the called germline gene at one end, perhaps through a read error. V is TRBV6-2 or TRBV6-3 and J is TRBJ2-1; the D is unclear. The CDR3 is made up of 11 amino acids. Per the germline V gene, CDR1 is MNHEY and CDR2 is SVGEGT. CDR3 region: CACSYLNEQFF. The CDR3 DNA reads TGTGCCTGCAGTTACTTAAATGAGCAGTTCTTC.

The chain uses TRBV10-1 and TRBJ1-5, with TRBD1 as a possible D gene (6 bases). The germline V and J ends were trimmed by 6 bases and 1 base, with 22 bases remaining between them. The CDR3 totals 18 residues. Germline CDR1 is WNHNN and CDR2 is SYGVQD (reference sequence). The CDR3 loop is CASSGPHHRVQSNQPQHF. DNA of the CDR3: TGCGCCAGCAGCGGACCCCACCACAGGGTCCAGAGCAATCAGCCCCAGCATTTT.

A few counts support this clonotype. The chain combines TRBV30 with TRBJ2-7, with D tentatively TRBD2 (6 bases). Germline V gives CDR1 GTSNPN, CDR2 SVGIG (reference sequence). The CDR3 has 14 amino acids. Deletions cut 0 bases from V and 7 bases from J, with 16 bases between. For the CDR3, the DNA is TGTGCCTGGAGTGTACTTCTGGAGGGAGGTGAGCAGTACTTC. The encoded protein is CAWSVLLEGGEQYF.

This clonotype was picked up many times. This chain links TRBV29-1 with TRBJ1-1, with 10 bases that match TRBD1. V lost 7 bases, J lost 6 bases, and 14 bases stayed unmatched. The CDR3 length is 15 residues. Germline lookup yields CDR1 SQVTM and CDR2 ANQGSEA. The CDR3 sequence is CSALPGQGGISEAFF. The CDR3 nucleotides read TGCAGCGCCCTTCCTGGACAGGGGGGTATATCTGAAGCTTTCTTT.

This clonotype was recorded a few times. The rearrangement joins TRBV2 to TRBJ1-6; TRBD1 is a possible D gene (6 bases). The V end was cut by 6 bases, the J end by 7 bases, with 16 bases between. The CDR3 is made up of 15 amino acids. CDR1 is SNHLY and CDR2 is FYNNEI in the germline V gene. The CDR3 is CASSPKRTVNSPLHF. CDR3 DNA sequence: TGTGCCAGCAGCCCTAAACGGACAGTAAATTCACCCCTCCACTTT.

V usage is TRBV29-1 and J usage is TRBJ2-1, with 7 bases identical to TRBD1. The CDR3 covers 13 residues. Germline values: CDR1 SQVTM, CDR2 ANQGSEA. The J segment lost 3 bases and the V segment lost 7 bases, leaving 6 bases of the junction unmatched. In DNA, the CDR3 is TGCAGCGCGAGAGGGGGCATCTACAATGAGCAGTTCTTC. Its protein is CSARGGIYNEQFF.

This clonotype has only a few counts. The V call is TRBV15, the J call TRBJ2-3, with D possibly matching TRBD1 (6 bases). Trimming left V 3 bases short and J 5 bases short, with 21 bases between. The CDR3 totals 17 residues. Germline CDR1 reads LNHNV; CDR2 reads YYDKDF (reference sequence). CDR3 loop: CATSRGTTGTNRDTQYF. In DNA form, the CDR3 reads TGTGCCACCAGCAGGGGTACTACCGGGACAAATAGAGATACGCAGTATTTT.

The V gene is TRBV12-3 or TRBV12-4, the J gene TRBJ1-5; a possible D gene is TRBD1 (5 bases). The CDR3 sequence is 16 residues long. With 6 bases removed from V and 2 bases from J, the gap between germline ends came to 17 bases. CDR3 region: CASRQGASGGNQPQHF. The CDR3 DNA reads TGTGCCAGCAGACAAGGGGCCTCCGGGGGCAATCAGCCCCAGCATTTT.

This clonotype was counted between two and nine times. V and J are TRBV18 and TRBJ2-1; 9 bases match TRBD2. The CDR3 has 16 amino acids. V trimming: 0 bases; J trimming: 5 bases; junction bases outside the gene matches: 5. Germline-derived CDR1 and CDR2 are KGHSH and LQKENI. The CDR3 sequence is CASSPPDAGGHNEQFF. The CDR3 DNA is TGTGCCAGCTCACCACCGGACGCGGGGGGGCACAATGAGCAGTTCTTC.

The table lists this clonotype with many counts. A much larger clone lies one base from this, so it may be a read error. The chain employs TRBV12-3 or TRBV12-4 and TRBJ1-4, with D perhaps matching TRBD1 (5 bases). This CDR3 is built from 14 residues. CDR3 loop: CASSLQGVKEKRFF. The CDR3 region has the DNA TGTGCCAGCAGTTTACAGGGAGTTAAAGAAAAACGGTTTTTT.

V and J are TRBV7-6 and TRBJ1-4; TRBD1 might be the D (5 bases). Trimming took off 5 bases at V and 7 bases at J, with 17 bases between the two ends. The length of the CDR3 is 15 residues. Germline V gene data show CDR1 as SGHVS and CDR2 as FNYEAQ. The CDR3 DNA is TGTGCCAGCAGCGGCAACTTAGGGACGGCTGAAAAACTGTTTTTT. Its protein is CASSGNLGTAEKLFF.